A single sample gave rise to the 16 T cell receptor beta chains below, sequenced in a study of blood T cell repertoires in COVID-19. Only in-frame clones appear in the TCRdb table, and some are missing; sequencing was by immunoSEQ multiplex PCR. The data contain about 160,000 clones, approximately 91% of them singletons. Sequenced: peripheral blood. These receptors were obtained from a man younger than 35 with acute or convalescent COVID-19.

This clone was seen only once. The chain carries TRBV27 and TRBJ2-7, with D possibly matching TRBD2 (5 bases). Trimming removed 6 bases at V and 2 bases at J, with 11 bases between. Germline lookup yields CDR1 MNHEY and CDR2 SMNVEV (reference sequence). This CDR3 region has 13 residues. The CDR3 sequence is CASSLASPYEQYF. The CDR3 DNA follows: TGTGCCAGCAGCTTGGCTAGCCCCTACGAGCAGTACTTC.

The chain recombines TRBV21-1 with TRBJ1-1. TRBV21-1 is a known pseudogene. This CDR3 region has 14 residues. The CDR3 spells CASSKAGSNTEAFF. The CDR3 DNA follows: TGTGCCAGCAGCAAAGCCGGTTCTAACACTGAAGCTTTCTTT.

The chain carries TRBV19 and TRBJ2-1, with a possible D match to TRBD1 (6 bases). The CDR3 loop spans 16 amino acids. The germline V and J ends were trimmed by 6 bases and 4 bases, with 19 bases remaining between them. The germline CDR1 and CDR2 sequences are LNHDA and SQIVND (reference sequence). CDR3 DNA: TGTGCCAGTAGCCCCAGGGGCCGCTCGGGGTACAATGAGCAGTTCTTC. It encodes CASSPRGRSGYNEQFF.

The J gene is TRBJ1-5, the V gene TRBV6-2 or TRBV6-3; 8 positions agree with TRBD1. The J segment lost 1 base and the V segment lost 0 bases, leaving 8 bases of the junction unmatched. This CDR3 region has 18 residues. Germline loops: CDR1 MNHEY, CDR2 SVGEGT. This CDR3 is CASSYSTTGGRSNQPQHF. As DNA, the CDR3 is TGTGCCAGCAGTTACTCCACTACAGGGGGTCGGAGCAATCAGCCCCAGCATTTT.

The chain combines TRBV11-3 with TRBJ1-1; no definite D call. This CDR3 has 13 residues. Germline V CDR1 and CDR2: SGHNT, YENEEA. Deletions cut 5 bases from V and 0 bases from J, with 7 bases between. The chain's CDR3 is CASSAHMNTEAFF. The CDR3, as DNA: TGTGCCAGCAGCGCCCACATGAACACTGAAGCTTTCTTT.

The gene calls are TRBV2 and TRBJ1-1; 8 nucleotides line up with TRBD1. The junction had 7 bases not matched to a gene; V was cut back by 5 bases and J by 5 bases. The CDR3 covers 14 residues. The germline V gene has CDR1 SNHLY and CDR2 FYNNEI. CDR3 loop: CASSLTGGRTEAFF. The CDR3 DNA reads as TGTGCCAGCAGTCTTACAGGGGGAAGGACTGAAGCTTTCTTT.

The rearrangement joins TRBV5-1 to TRBJ1-2, with D perhaps TRBD1 (6 bases). This CDR3 contains 14 residues. Germline values: CDR1 SGHRS, CDR2 YFSETQ. V lost 5 bases, J lost 5 bases, and 16 bases lay in between. In nucleotides, the CDR3 is TGCGCCAGCAGTTCGACAGGAGGAGGTTATGGCTACACCTTC. Translation: CASSSTGGGYGYTF.

The chain recombines TRBV10-3 with TRBJ2-1, with TRBD2 matching 13 bases. This CDR3 has 16 amino acids. V lost 11 bases and J lost 5; bases outside the gene matches: 12. The germline CDR1 and CDR2 sequences are ENHRY and SYGVKD. The CDR3 DNA is TGTGCCTCCCGACTAGCGGGGGGCCGGTCGAACAATGAGCAGTTCTTC. Its translation is CASRLAGGRSNNEQFF.

The V gene is TRBV10-3, the J gene TRBJ1-4; 11 bases are a match to TRBD1. V was clipped by 6 bases and J by 8 bases; unmatched bases: 14. There are 17 residues in the CDR3. Germline assignment: CDR1 ENHRY and CDR2 SYGVKD. For the CDR3, the DNA is TGTGCCATCAGCCCCGGGACAGGGGGATTGTCCGGCGAAAAACTGTTTTTT. Protein product: CAISPGTGGLSGEKLFF.

The chain carries TRBV6-2 or TRBV6-3 and TRBJ1-4, with 7 bases fitting TRBD1. From germline, CDR1 is MNHEY and CDR2 SVGEGT. The CDR3 has 14 residues. With 5 bases clipped from V and 8 bases from J, the junction kept 8 bases outside the gene matches. The CDR3 sequence is CASSLGGAKEKLFF. The CDR3 DNA follows: TGTGCCAGCAGTCTAGGGGGCGCGAAGGAAAAACTGTTTTTT.

The chain has TRBV7-9 and TRBJ2-2; unclear D gene. CDR1 is SEHNR, CDR2 FQNEAQ, per germline (reference sequence). The V end was cut by 5 bases, the J end by 6 bases, with 10 bases between. The CDR3 has 13 residues. CDR3 nucleotides: TGTGCCAGCAGCCAAAACAGCCCCGGGGAGCTGTTTTTT. Translated, it gives CASSQNSPGELFF.

The gene calls are TRBV10-2 and TRBJ2-7; D is perhaps TRBD2 (7 bases). Trimming pared 3 bases from V and 4 bases from J, leaving 10 bases between. There are 13 residues in the CDR3. The germline CDR1 and CDR2 sequences are WSHSY and SAAADI. This chain's CDR3 is CASSEGGVYEQYF. DNA for the CDR3: TGCGCCAGCAGTGAAGGGGGGGTTTACGAGCAGTACTTC.

The chain uses TRBV15 and TRBJ1-4, with TRBD1 matching over 7 bases. CDR1 and CDR2 (germline): LNHNV, YYDKDF (reference sequence). Trimming at V came to 3 bases and at J to 8 bases, leaving 9 bases not matched to a gene. The CDR3 runs to 15 residues. The CDR3 coding sequence is TGTGCCACCAGCAGCTGGCAGGGGGTAGGAGAAAAACTGTTTTTT. Amino acids: CATSSWQGVGEKLFF.

In DNA form, the CDR3 reads TGTGCCATCAGTGACGGCGCGGGGCAAGAGACCCAGTACTTC. Translated: CAISDGAGQETQYF. The chain links TRBV10-3 to TRBJ2-5, with a tentative D call TRBD2 (6 bases). The V gene lost 3 bases and the J gene lost 2 bases, with 10 bases spanning the gap. The CDR3 is 14 residues long. CDR1 is ENHRY and CDR2 is SYGVKD in the germline V gene.

The chain links TRBV9 to TRBJ2-6, with D maybe TRBD2 (6 bases). The CDR3 is made up of 16 amino acids. The germline V gene encodes CDR1 SGDLS and CDR2 YYNGEE. Between the trimmed V and J ends, which lost 3 bases and 0 bases, there was a span of 10 bases. CDR3 nucleotide sequence: TGTGCCAGCAGCGCCCTGGGACTCTCTGGGGCCAACGTCCTGACTTTC. This encodes CASSALGLSGANVLTF.

This rearrangement joins TRBV3-1 (or the pseudogene TRBV3-2) to TRBJ2-4; tentatively, D is TRBD1 (6 bases). CDR1 and CDR2 (germline): LGHDT, YNNKEL (reference sequence). Trimming took 1 base from V and 0 from J, leaving 16 bases between them. This CDR3 has 18 residues. CDR3 residues: CASSQGQGMIVAKNIQYF. The CDR3 DNA sequence: TGTGCCAGCAGCCAAGGGCAGGGGATGATCGTAGCCAAAAACATTCAGTACTTC.